This T cell receptor (beta chain) was identified during a study of CD8+CD57+ T cells in acquired aplastic anemia. In the case of this clonotype: What it binds is unknown. At one of its ends the junction is not consistent with the germline gene, which may arise from a read error.

The study, taken as a whole, reports: A set of twenty-nine CD8+ CDR3 sequences was shared between patients and controls, and these sequences appeared highly expressed in patients.

Genomic DNA served as template for TCR beta VDJ and CDR3 profiling. A single record per CDR3 protein comes from TCRdb applying MiXCR to the reads. The sample has 160,000 or so distinct CDR3 sequences, roughly 50% seen once. Germline CDR1 and CDR2: DFQATT and SNEGSKA (reference sequence). CDR3 length equals 12 residues. By flow cytometry, patients selected for sequencing had shown an expansion of CD8+CD57+ cells. This clonotype was sampled from a human donor with aplastic anemia. Sequencing used sorted CD4+, CD8+, or CD8+CD57+ T cells (not recorded which) from PBMCs. The chain has TRBV20-1 and TRBJ1-2; D possibly corresponds to TRBD1 (5 bases). CDR3 DNA: TGCAGTGCTAGAGCAGGGAACTCTGGCTACACCTTC. Protein sequence: CSARAGNSGYTF.